This is a list of T cell receptor beta chains from one sample in a study of blood T cell repertoires in COVID-19. Here immunoSEQ multiplex PCR was the method, and the copy in TCRdb shows in-frame clones only, minus some. The sample carries hundreds of thousands of clones, roughly 91% recorded once. The sample consisted of peripheral blood. The receptors were gathered from a woman aged 45-59 years with COVID-19, enrolled during active disease. Both conserved end residues are part of each CDR3. The order of the fields is D gene, V gene, clone size, J gene, CDR3 protein, CDR3 DNA. D genes are given only for firm matches. Expanded clones are given a class, and other clones once, few, many or no size at all.

>NA|TRBV11-1|NA|TRBJ2-3
CASSFSLSGTDTQYF
TGTGCCAGCAGCTTTTCCCTATCCGGCACAGATACGCAGTATTTT
>NA|TRBV10-2|NA|TRBJ2-1
CASTRTEQFF
TGCGCCAGCACAAGGACAGAGCAGTTCTTC
>NA|TRBV9|NA|TRBJ1-3
CASSSLGGQVSGNTIYF
TGTGCCAGCAGCTCCCTGGGCGGGCAGGTCTCTGGAAACACCATATATTTT
>TRBD2|TRBV7-2|NA|TRBJ2-1
CASSLTSGTYNEQFF
TGTGCCAGCAGCTTAACTAGCGGAACCTACAATGAGCAGTTCTTC
>TRBD2|TRBV19|NA|TRBJ2-5
CASSSLLAGGRETQYF
TGTGCCAGTAGTTCCCTACTAGCGGGGGGGCGGGAGACCCAGTACTTC
>NA|TRBV10-3|NA|TRBJ2-3
CAIREGLALDTQYF
TGTGCCATCAGGGAGGGCTTGGCCTTGGATACGCAGTATTTT
>NA|TRBV18|NA|TRBJ2-2
CASSLRGLDTGELFF
TGTGCCAGCTCGCTCCGGGGGTTGGACACCGGGGAGCTGTTTTTT
>NA|TRBV6-4|NA|TRBJ2-5
CASRQTGNEGETQYF
TGTGCCAGCAGACAGACAGGCAATGAGGGAGAGACCCAGTACTTC
>NA|TRBV21-1|once|TRBJ1-2
CASTYPQGGGYTF
TGTGCCAGCACCTACCCACAGGGGGGAGGCTACACCTTC
>NA|TRBV30|NA|TRBJ2-7
CAWDSRIEGEQYF
TGTGCCTGGGATTCCCGAATTGAGGGAGAGCAGTACTTC
>TRBD1|TRBV29-1|NA|TRBJ2-7
CSATRDRDHYEQYF
TGCAGCGCCACTCGAGACAGGGACCACTACGAGCAGTACTTC
>TRBD2|TRBV5-1|NA|TRBJ2-7
CASSPTSGGPSEQYF
TGCGCCAGCAGCCCGACTAGCGGGGGGCCCTCCGAGCAGTACTTC
>TRBD1|TRBV27|NA|TRBJ1-5
CASRPGTGNQPQHF
TGTGCCAGCAGGCCCGGGACAGGGAACCAGCCCCAGCATTTT
>NA|TRBV7-8|once|TRBJ1-5
CASSSPGGSQPQHF
TGTGCCAGCAGCTCCCCTGGGGGCAGTCAGCCCCAGCATTTT
>TRBD1|TRBV3-1/TRBV3-2|NA|TRBJ1-2
CASSPTGHGYTF
TGTGCCAGCAGCCCGACAGGGCATGGCTACACCTTC
>TRBD2|TRBV19|NA|TRBJ2-1
CASSIGPSGGPNNEQFF
TGTGCCAGTAGTATAGGCCCTAGCGGGGGCCCCAACAATGAGCAGTTCTTC
>NA|TRBV3-1/TRBV3-2|few|TRBJ1-3
CASSSIHRNTIYF
TGTGCCAGCAGCAGCATTCACCGAAACACCATATATTTT
>TRBD1|TRBV6-6|NA|TRBJ1-1
CASSFTGEVWTEAFF
TGTGCCAGCAGTTTTACAGGGGAGGTTTGGACTGAAGCTTTCTTT
>NA|TRBV9|NA|TRBJ2-3
CASSPGEAPDTQYF
TGTGCCAGCAGTCCAGGGGAAGCCCCAGATACGCAGTATTTT
>NA|TRBV10-3|NA|TRBJ1-1
CAISEYGSNTEAFF
TGTGCCATCAGTGAGTACGGGTCAAACACTGAAGCTTTCTTT
>NA|TRBV5-1|NA|TRBJ1-4
CASSLGGSANEKLFF
TGCGCCAGCAGCCTCGGGGGGTCGGCTAATGAAAAACTGTTTTTT
>TRBD2|TRBV10-1|NA|TRBJ2-3
CASKILAGGPIPSTDTQYF
TGCGCCAGCAAGATACTAGCGGGGGGCCCTATACCCAGCACAGATACGCAGTATTTT
>NA|TRBV6-5|NA|TRBJ1-2
CASSYSSQPDYGYTF
TGTGCCAGCAGTTACTCCTCTCAACCGGACTATGGCTACACCTTC
>NA|TRBV7-2|NA|TRBJ2-3
CASSLTGTSTDTQYF
TGTGCCAGCAGCCTCACGGGTACTAGCACAGATACGCAGTATTTT
>TRBD1|TRBV6-5|NA|TRBJ2-7
CASSFTTGLNEQYF
TGTGCCAGCAGCTTTACGACAGGGCTCAACGAGCAGTACTTC
>NA|TRBV7-9|NA|TRBJ1-2
CASSLGSESYGYTF
TGTGCCAGCAGCTTAGGGTCAGAAAGCTATGGCTACACCTTC
>TRBD1|TRBV30|NA|TRBJ2-7
CAWAHLGQGVFYEQYF
TGTGCCTGGGCCCACCTGGGACAGGGGGTGTTCTACGAGCAGTACTTC
>TRBD1|TRBV6-6|NA|TRBJ1-2
CASSYSVTGGAGGYTF
TGTGCCAGCAGTTACTCCGTGACAGGGGGCGCGGGTGGCTACACCTTC
>TRBD2|TRBV7-3|NA|TRBJ2-3
CASSSASGGYTDTQYF
TGTGCCAGCAGCTCCGCTAGCGGGGGCTACACAGATACGCAGTATTTT
>NA|TRBV27|NA|TRBJ1-5
CASSRNSYNQPQHF
TGTGCCAGCAGCCGTAACAGTTACAATCAGCCCCAGCATTTT
>TRBD2|TRBV11-1|NA|TRBJ2-5
CASSRTSGETQYF
TGTGCCAGCAGCCGGACTAGCGGAGAGACCCAGTACTTC
>TRBD1|TRBV13|NA|TRBJ1-2
CASSPGTGANYGYTF
TGTGCCAGCAGCCCCGGGACAGGGGCAAACTATGGCTACACCTTC
>NA|TRBV7-9|NA|TRBJ1-3
CASSLGGGRNTIYF
TGTGCCAGCAGCTTGGGCGGGGGCAGGAACACCATATATTTT
>NA|TRBV19|NA|TRBJ1-4
CASSMGPQGTNEKLFF
TGTGCCAGTAGTATGGGGCCCCAAGGGACTAATGAAAAACTGTTTTTT
>TRBD1|TRBV7-9|NA|TRBJ1-6
CASSPGTGGNSPLHF
TGTGCCAGCAGCCCAGGAACAGGGGGTAATTCACCCCTCCACTTT
>TRBD1|TRBV5-1|NA|TRBJ2-1
CASSLDGSVRGIGQFF
TGCGCCAGCAGCTTGGACGGTTCGGTCAGGGGGATTGGGCAGTTCTTC
>NA|TRBV7-9|NA|TRBJ1-1
CASSLRGGRYTEAFF
TGTGCCAGCAGCTTAAGGGGGGGCCGTTACACTGAAGCTTTCTTT
>NA|TRBV30|NA|TRBJ1-1
CAWDRPGAEAFF
TGTGCCTGGGACAGGCCTGGGGCTGAAGCTTTCTTT
>TRBD1|TRBV6-5|NA|TRBJ2-7
CASSSGTGGYEQYF
TGTGCCAGCAGTTCCGGGACAGGGGGCTACGAGCAGTACTTC
>NA|TRBV5-1|NA|TRBJ2-5
CASSLVSAQETQYF
TGCGCCAGCAGCTTGGTAAGCGCTCAAGAGACCCAGTACTTC
>TRBD1|TRBV4-1|few|TRBJ2-4
CASSQDFGGQAVKNIQYF
TGCGCCAGCAGCCAAGATTTCGGGGGACAGGCGGTCAAAAACATTCAGTACTTC
>NA|TRBV5-4|NA|TRBJ2-3
CASSPGVSTDTQYF
TGTGCCAGCAGCCCGGGAGTAAGCACAGATACGCAGTATTTT
>TRBD1|TRBV27|NA|TRBJ1-1
CASFRGQGLEAFF
TGTGCCTCCTTCAGGGGACAGGGCCTTGAAGCTTTCTTT
>NA|TRBV5-4|once|TRBJ1-6
CAYLEGNNSPLHF
TGTGCCTATCTCGAGGGAAATAATTCACCCCTCCACTTT
>NA|TRBV27|NA|TRBJ2-1
CASSLSGGVEQFF
TGTGCCAGCAGTCTCTCCGGCGGGGTTGAGCAGTTCTTC
>NA|TRBV7-2|NA|TRBJ1-5
CASSLIGSSYSNQPQHF
TGTGCCAGCAGCTTGATCGGGTCAAGCTATAGCAATCAGCCCCAGCATTTT
>NA|TRBV30|NA|TRBJ1-5
CAWSVTRTATWDQPQHF
TGTGCCTGGAGTGTCACTCGGACAGCCACGTGGGATCAGCCCCAGCATTTT
>TRBD1|TRBV28|NA|TRBJ2-2
CASYRGQNTGELFF
TGTGCCAGTTACAGGGGACAGAACACCGGGGAGCTGTTTTTT
>NA|TRBV11-1|NA|TRBJ1-6
CASSYRQDQYSPLHF
TGTGCCAGCAGCTATCGACAGGACCAATATTCACCCCTCCACTTT
>NA|TRBV14|NA|TRBJ2-1
CASSQDGDFYNEQFF
TGTGCCAGCAGCCAAGATGGGGACTTTTACAATGAGCAGTTCTTC
>NA|TRBV12-3/TRBV12-4|NA|TRBJ1-1
CASSGGGGTEAFF
TGTGCCAGCAGCGGGGGAGGGGGGACTGAAGCTTTCTTT
>NA|TRBV20-1|NA|TRBJ2-3
CSAGSRDTQYF
TGCAGTGCGGGCTCCAGGGATACGCAGTATTTT
>TRBD2|TRBV5-1|NA|TRBJ2-1
CASSLRGLAGIVDEQFF
TGCGCCAGCAGCTTGAGGGGACTAGCGGGGATTGTGGATGAGCAGTTCTTC
>NA|TRBV30|NA|TRBJ1-2
CAWLQQGLNYGYTF
TGTGCCTGGCTGCAACAGGGCCTCAACTATGGCTACACCTTC